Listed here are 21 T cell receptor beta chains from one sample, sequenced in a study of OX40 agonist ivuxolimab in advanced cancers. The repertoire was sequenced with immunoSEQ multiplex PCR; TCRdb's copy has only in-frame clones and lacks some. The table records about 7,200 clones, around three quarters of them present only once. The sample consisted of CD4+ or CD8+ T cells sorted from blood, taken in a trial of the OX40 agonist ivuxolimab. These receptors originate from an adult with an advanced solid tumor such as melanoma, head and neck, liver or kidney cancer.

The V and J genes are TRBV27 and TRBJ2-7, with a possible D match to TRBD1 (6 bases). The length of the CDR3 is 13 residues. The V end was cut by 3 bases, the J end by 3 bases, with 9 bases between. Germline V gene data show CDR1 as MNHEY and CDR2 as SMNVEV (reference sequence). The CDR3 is CASSFGQNYEQYF. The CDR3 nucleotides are TGTGCCAGCAGTTTCGGACAGAACTACGAGCAGTACTTC.

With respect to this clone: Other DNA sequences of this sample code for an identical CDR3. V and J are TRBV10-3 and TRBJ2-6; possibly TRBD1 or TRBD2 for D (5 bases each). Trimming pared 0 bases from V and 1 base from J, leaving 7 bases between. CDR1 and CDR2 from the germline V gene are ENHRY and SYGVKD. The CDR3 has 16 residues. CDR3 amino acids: CAISESGVSGANVLTF. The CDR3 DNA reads TGTGCCATCAGTGAGTCGGGGGTGTCTGGGGCCAACGTCCTGACTTTC.

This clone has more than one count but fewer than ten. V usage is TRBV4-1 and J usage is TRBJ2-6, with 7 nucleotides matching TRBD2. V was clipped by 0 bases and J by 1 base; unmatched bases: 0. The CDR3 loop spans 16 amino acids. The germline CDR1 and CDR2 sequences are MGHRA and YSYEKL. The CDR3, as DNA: TGCGCCAGCAGCCAAGAGGGAGGGTCTGGGGCCAACGTCCTGACTTTC. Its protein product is CASSQEGGSGANVLTF.

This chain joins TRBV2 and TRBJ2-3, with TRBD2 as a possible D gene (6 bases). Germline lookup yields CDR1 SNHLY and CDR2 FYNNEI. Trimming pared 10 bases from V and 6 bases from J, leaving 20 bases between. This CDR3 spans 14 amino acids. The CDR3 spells CATRDLHEKDTQYF. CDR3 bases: TGTGCCACACGGGACTTACACGAAAAGGATACGCAGTATTTT.

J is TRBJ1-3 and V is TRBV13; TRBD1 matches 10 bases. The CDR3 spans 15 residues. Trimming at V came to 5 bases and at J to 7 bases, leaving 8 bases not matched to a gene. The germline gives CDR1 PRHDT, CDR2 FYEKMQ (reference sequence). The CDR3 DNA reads TGTGCCAGCAGCCTCCAGGACAGGGGGTCTAACACCATATATTTT. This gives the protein CASSLQDRGSNTIYF.

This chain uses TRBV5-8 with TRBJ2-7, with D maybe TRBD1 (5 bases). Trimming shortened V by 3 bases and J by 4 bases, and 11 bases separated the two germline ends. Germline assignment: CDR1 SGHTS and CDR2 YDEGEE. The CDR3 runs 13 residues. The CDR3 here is CASSWTLLYEQYF. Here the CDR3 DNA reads TGTGCCAGCAGCTGGACACTCTTGTACGAGCAGTACTTC. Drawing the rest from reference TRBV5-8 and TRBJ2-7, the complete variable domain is EAGVTQSPTHLIKTRGQQATLRCSPISGHTSVYWYQQALGLGLQFLLWYDEGEERNRGNFPPRFSGRQFPNYSSELNVNALELEDSALYLCASSWTLLYEQYFGPGTRLTVT.

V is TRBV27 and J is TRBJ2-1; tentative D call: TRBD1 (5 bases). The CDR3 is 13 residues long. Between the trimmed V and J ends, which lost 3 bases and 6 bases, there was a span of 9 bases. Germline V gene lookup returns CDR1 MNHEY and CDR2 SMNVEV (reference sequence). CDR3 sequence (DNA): TGTGCCAGCAGTTTGGGGCTTACCAATGAGCAGTTCTTC. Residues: CASSLGLTNEQFF.

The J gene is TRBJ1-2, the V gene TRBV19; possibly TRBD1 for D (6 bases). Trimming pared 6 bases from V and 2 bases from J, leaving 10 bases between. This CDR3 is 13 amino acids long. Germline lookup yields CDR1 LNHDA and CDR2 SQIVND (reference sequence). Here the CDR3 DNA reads TGTGCCAGTAGGGGGACACAGAACTATGGCTACACCTTC. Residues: CASRGTQNYGYTF.

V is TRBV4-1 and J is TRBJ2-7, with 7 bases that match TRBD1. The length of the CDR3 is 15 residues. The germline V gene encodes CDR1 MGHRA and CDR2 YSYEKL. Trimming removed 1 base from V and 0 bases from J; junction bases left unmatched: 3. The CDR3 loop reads CASSQATGISYEQYF. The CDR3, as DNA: TGCGCCAGCAGCCAAGCGACAGGGATCTCCTACGAGCAGTACTTC.

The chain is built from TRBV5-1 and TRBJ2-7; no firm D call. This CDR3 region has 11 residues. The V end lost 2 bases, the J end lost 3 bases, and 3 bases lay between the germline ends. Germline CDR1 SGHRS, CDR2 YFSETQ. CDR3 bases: TGCGCCAGCAGCTTAGGCTACGAGCAGTACTTC. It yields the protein CASSLGYEQYF.

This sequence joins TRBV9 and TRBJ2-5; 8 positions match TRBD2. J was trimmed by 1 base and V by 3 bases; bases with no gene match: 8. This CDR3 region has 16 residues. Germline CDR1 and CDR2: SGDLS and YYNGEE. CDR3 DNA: TGTGCCAGCAGCGAGGAGGGTAGCGGGGTCCAAGAGACCCAGTACTTC. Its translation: CASSEEGSGVQETQYF.

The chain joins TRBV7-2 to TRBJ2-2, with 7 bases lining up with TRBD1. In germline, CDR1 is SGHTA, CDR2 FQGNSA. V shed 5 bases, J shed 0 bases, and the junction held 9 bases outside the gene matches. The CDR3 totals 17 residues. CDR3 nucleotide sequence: TGTGCCAGCAGCCCTACCTCGACAGGGTCGAACACCGGGGAGCTGTTTTTT. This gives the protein CASSPTSTGSNTGELFF. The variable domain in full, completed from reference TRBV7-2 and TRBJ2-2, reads GAGVSQSPSNKVTEKGKDVELRCDPISGHTALYWYRQSLGQGLEFLIYFQGNSAPDKSGLPSDRFSAERTGGSVSTLTIQRTQQEDSAVYLCASSPTSTGSNTGELFFGEGSRLTVL.

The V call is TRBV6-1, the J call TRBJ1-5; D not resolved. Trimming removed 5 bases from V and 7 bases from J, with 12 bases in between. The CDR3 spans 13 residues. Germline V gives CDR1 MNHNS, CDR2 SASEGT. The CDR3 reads CASSLGVHQPQHF. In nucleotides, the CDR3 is TGTGCCAGCAGTCTGGGAGTACACCAGCCCCAGCATTTT.

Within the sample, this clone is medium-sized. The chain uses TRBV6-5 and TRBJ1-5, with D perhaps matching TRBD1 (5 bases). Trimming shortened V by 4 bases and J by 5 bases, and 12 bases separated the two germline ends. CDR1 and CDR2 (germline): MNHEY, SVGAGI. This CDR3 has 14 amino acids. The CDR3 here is CASSSSGGYQPQHF. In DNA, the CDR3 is TGTGCCAGCAGTTCCTCGGGGGGATATCAGCCCCAGCATTTT.

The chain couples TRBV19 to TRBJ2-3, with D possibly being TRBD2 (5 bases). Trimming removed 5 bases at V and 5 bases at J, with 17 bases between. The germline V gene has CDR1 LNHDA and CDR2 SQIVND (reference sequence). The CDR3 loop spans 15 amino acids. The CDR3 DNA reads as TGTGCCAGTAGTGCCTCCCCCGGGGTCCGAGATACGCAGTATTTT. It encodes CASSASPGVRDTQYF. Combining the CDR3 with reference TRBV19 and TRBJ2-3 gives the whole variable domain DGGITQSPKYLFRKEGQNVTLSCEQNLNHDAMYWYRQDPGQGLRLIYYSQIVNDFQKGDIAEGYSVSREKKESFPLTVTSAQKNPTAFYLCASSASPGVRDTQYFGPGTRLTVL.

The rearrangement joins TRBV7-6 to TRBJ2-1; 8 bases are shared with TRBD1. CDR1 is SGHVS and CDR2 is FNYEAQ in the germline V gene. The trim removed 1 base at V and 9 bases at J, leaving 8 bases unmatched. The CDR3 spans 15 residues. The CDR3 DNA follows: TGTGCCAGCAGCTTAGGGACAGGGAAGGTCGGTGAGCAGTTCTTC. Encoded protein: CASSLGTGKVGEQFF.

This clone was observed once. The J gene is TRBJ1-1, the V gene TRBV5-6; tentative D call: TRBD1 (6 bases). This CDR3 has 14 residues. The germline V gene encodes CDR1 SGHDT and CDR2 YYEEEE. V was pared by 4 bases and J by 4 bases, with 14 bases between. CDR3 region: CASSAQGVGTEAFF. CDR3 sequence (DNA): TGTGCCAGCAGCGCACAGGGAGTCGGCACTGAAGCTTTCTTT. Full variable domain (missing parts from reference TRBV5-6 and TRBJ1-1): DAGVTQSPTHLIKTRGQQVTLRCSPKSGHDTVSWYQQALGQGPQFIFQYYEEEERQRGNFPDRFSGHQFPNYSSELNVNALLLGDSALYLCASSAQGVGTEAFFGQGTRLTVV.

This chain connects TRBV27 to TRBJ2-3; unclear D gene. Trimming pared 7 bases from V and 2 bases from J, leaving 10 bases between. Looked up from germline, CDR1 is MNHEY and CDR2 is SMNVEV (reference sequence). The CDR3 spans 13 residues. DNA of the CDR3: TGTGCCAGCACGGGCACTAACACAGATACGCAGTATTTT. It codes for CASTGTNTDTQYF.

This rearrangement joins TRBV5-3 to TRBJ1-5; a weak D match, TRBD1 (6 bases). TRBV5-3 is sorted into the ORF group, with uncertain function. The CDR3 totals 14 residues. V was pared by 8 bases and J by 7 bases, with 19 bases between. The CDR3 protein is CASSLVGGGQPQHF. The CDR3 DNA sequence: TGTGCCAGCAGCCTGGTGGGGGGCGGGCAGCCCCAGCATTTT.

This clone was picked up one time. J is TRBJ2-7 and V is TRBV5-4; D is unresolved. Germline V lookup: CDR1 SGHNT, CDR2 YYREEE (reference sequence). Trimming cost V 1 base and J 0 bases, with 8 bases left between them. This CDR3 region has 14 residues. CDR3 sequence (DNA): TGTGCCAGCAGCTTGAAGGAGAGCTCCTACGAGCAGTACTTC. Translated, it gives CASSLKESSYEQYF.

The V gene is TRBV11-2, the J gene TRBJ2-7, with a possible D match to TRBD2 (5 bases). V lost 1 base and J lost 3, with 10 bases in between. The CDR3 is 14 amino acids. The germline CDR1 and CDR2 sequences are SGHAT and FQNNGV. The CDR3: CASSLGVLGYEQYF. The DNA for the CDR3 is TGTGCCAGCAGCTTAGGCGTACTAGGCTACGAGCAGTACTTC.